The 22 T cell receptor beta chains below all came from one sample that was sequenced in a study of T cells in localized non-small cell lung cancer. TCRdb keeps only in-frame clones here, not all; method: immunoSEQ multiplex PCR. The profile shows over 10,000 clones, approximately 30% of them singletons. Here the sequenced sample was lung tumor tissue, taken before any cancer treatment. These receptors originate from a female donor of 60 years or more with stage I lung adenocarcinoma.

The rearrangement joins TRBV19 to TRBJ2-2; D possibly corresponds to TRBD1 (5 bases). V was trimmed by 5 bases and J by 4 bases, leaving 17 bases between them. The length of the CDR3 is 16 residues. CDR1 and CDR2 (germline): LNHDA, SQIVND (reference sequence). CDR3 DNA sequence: TGTGCCAGTAGTCAACAGGCCACCATAGGCACCGGGGAGCTGTTTTTT. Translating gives CASSQQATIGTGELFF.

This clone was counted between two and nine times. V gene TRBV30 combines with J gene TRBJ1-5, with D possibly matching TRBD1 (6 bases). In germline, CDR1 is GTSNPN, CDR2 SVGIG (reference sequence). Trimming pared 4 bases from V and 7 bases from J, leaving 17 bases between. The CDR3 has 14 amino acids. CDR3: CAWNQRGVGQPQHF. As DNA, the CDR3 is TGTGCCTGGAATCAAAGGGGGGTTGGGCAGCCCCAGCATTTT.

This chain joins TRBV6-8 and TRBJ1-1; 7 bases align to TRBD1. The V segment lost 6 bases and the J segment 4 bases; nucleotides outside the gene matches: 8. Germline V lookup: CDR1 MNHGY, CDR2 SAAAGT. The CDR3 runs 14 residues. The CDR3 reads CASRRTGSGTEAFF. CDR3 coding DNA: TGTGCCAGCAGGCGGACAGGATCAGGCACTGAAGCTTTCTTT.

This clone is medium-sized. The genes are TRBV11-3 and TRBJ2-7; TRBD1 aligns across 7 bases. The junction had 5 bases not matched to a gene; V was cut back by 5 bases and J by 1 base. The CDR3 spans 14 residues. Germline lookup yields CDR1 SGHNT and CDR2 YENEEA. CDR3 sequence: CASSKRQGSYEQYF. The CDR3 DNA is TGTGCCAGCAGCAAGAGACAGGGATCCTACGAGCAGTACTTC. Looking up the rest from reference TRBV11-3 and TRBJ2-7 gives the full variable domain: EAGVVQSPRYKIIEKKQPVAFWCNPISGHNTLYWYLQNLGQGPELLIRYENEEAVDDSQLPKDRFSAERLKGVDSTLKIQPAELGDSAVYLCASSKRQGSYEQYFGPGTRLTVT.

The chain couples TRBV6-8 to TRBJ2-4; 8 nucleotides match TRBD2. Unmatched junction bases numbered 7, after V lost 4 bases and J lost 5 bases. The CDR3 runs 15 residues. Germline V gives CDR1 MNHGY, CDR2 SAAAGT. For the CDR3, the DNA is TGTGCCAGCAGTTCCCTTAGCGGGAACGAAAACATTCAGTACTTC. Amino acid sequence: CASSSLSGNENIQYF.

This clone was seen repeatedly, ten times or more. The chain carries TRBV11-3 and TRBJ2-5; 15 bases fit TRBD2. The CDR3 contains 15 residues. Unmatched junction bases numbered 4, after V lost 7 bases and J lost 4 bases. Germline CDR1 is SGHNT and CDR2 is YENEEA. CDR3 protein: CASNPGLAGGETQYF. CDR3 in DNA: TGTGCCAGCAACCCGGGACTAGCGGGAGGAGAGACCCAGTACTTC.

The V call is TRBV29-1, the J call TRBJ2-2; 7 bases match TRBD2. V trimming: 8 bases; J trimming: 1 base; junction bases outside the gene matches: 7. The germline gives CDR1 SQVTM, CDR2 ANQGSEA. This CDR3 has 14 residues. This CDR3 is CSSTGGRNTGELFF. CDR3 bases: TGCAGCTCCACCGGGGGGAGGAACACCGGGGAGCTGTTTTTT.

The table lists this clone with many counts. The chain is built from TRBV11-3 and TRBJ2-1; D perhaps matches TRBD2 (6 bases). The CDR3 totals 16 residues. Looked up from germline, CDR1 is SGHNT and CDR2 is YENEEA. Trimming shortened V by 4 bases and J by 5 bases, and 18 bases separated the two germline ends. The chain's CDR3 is CASSYNRGGTHNEQFF. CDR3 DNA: TGTGCCAGCAGCTACAATCGGGGCGGGACCCACAATGAGCAGTTCTTC.

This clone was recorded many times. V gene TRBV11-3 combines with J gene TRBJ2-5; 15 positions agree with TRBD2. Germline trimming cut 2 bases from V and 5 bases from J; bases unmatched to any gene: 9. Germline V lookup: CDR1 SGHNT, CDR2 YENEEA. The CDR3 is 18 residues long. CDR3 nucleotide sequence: TGTGCCAGCAGCTTATGGGGACGCGGGACTAGCGGGGGGGAGACCCAGTACTTC. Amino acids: CASSLWGRGTSGGETQYF.

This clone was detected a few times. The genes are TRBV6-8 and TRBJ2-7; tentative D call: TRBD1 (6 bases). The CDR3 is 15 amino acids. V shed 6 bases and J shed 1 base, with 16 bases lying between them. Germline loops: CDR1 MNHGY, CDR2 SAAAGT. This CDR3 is CASRDSSLISYEQYF. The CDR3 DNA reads TGTGCCAGCAGGGACAGCTCACTTATTTCCTACGAGCAGTACTTC.

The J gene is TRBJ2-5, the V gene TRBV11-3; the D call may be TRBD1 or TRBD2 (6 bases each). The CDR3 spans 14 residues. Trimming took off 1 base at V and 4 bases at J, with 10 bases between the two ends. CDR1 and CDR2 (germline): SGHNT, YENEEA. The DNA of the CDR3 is TGTGCCAGCAGCTTAGGGGGGGCCGGAGAGACCCAGTACTTC. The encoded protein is CASSLGGAGETQYF.

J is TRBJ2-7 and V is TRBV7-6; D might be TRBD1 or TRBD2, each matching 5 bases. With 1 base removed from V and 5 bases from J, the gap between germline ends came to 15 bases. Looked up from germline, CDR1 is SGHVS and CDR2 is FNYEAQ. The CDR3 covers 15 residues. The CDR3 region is CASSLGGSGENEQYF. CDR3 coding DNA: TGTGCCAGCAGCTTAGGGGGGTCCGGGGAGAACGAGCAGTACTTC.

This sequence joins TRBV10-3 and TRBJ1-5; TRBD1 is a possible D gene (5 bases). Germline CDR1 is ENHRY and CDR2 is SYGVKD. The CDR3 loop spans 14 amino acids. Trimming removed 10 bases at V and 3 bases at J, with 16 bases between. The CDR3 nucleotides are TGTGCCACCTGTGCGGGGGGAAACAATCAGCCCCAGCATTTT. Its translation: CATCAGGNNQPQHF.

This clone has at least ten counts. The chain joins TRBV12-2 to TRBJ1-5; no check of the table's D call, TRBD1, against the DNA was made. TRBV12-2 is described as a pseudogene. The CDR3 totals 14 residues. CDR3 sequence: CASSGAGSNQPQHF. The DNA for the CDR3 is TGTGCCAGTTCAGGGGCAGGCAGCAATCAGCCCCAGCATTTT.

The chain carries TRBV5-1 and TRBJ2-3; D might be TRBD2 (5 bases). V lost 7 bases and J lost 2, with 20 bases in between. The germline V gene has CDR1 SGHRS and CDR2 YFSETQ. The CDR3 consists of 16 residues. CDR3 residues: CASHAEFSGYTDTQYF. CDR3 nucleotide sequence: TGCGCCAGCCACGCGGAGTTTTCGGGATACACAGATACGCAGTATTTT. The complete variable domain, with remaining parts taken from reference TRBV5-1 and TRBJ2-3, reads KAGVTQTPRYLIKTRGQQVTLSCSPISGHRSVSWYQQTPGQGLQFLFEYFSETQRNKGNFPGRFSGRQFSNSRSEMNVSTLELGDSALYLCASHAEFSGYTDTQYFGPGTRLTVL.

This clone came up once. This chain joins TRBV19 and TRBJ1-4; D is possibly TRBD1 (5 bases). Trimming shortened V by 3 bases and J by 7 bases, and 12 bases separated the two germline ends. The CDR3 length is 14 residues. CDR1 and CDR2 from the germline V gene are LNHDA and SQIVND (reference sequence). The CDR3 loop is CASSIGQGFEKLFF. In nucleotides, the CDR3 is TGTGCCAGTAGTATTGGTCAGGGTTTTGAAAAACTGTTTTTT.

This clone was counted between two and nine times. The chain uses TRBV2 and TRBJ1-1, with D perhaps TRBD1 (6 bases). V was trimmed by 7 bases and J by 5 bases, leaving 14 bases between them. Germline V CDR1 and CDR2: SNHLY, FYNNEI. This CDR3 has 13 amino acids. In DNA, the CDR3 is TGTGCCAGCACCTCCCTAGGGGGAACTGAAGCTTTCTTT. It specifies CASTSLGGTEAFF.

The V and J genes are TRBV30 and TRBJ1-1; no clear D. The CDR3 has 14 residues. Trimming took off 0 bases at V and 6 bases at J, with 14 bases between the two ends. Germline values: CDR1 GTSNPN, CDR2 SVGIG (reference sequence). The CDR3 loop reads CAWSVYWEAAEAFF. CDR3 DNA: TGTGCCTGGAGTGTATATTGGGAGGCGGCTGAAGCTTTCTTT. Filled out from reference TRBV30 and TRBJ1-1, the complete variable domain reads SQTIHQWPATLVQPVGSPLSLECTVEGTSNPNLYWYRQAAGRGLQLLFYSVGIGQISSEVPQNLSASRPQDRQFILSSKKLLLSDSGFYLCAWSVYWEAAEAFFGQGTRLTVV.

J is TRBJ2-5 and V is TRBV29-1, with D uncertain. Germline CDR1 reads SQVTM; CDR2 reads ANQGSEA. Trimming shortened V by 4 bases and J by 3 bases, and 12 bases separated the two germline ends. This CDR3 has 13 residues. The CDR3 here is CSVGLVVKETQYF. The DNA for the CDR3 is TGCAGCGTTGGGCTAGTGGTGAAAGAGACCCAGTACTTC.

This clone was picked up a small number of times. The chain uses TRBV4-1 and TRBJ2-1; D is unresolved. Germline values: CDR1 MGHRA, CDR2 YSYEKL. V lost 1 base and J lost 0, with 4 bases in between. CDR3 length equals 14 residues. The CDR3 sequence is CASSQAPSYNEQFF. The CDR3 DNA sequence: TGCGCCAGCAGCCAAGCTCCCTCCTACAATGAGCAGTTCTTC.

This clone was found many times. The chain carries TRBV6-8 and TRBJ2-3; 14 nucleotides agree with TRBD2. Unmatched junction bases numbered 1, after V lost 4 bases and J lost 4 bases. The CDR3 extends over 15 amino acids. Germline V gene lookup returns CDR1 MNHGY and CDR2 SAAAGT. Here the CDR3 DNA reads TGTGCCAGCAGTTTGACTAGCGGGGGGGCAGATACGCAGTATTTT. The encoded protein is CASSLTSGGADTQYF.

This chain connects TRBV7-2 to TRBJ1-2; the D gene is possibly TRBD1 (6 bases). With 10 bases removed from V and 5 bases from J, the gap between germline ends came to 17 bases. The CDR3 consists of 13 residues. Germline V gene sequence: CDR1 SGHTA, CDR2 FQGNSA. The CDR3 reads CATVSGGQYGYTF. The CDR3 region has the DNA TGTGCCACCGTTTCGGGGGGCCAGTATGGCTACACCTTC.